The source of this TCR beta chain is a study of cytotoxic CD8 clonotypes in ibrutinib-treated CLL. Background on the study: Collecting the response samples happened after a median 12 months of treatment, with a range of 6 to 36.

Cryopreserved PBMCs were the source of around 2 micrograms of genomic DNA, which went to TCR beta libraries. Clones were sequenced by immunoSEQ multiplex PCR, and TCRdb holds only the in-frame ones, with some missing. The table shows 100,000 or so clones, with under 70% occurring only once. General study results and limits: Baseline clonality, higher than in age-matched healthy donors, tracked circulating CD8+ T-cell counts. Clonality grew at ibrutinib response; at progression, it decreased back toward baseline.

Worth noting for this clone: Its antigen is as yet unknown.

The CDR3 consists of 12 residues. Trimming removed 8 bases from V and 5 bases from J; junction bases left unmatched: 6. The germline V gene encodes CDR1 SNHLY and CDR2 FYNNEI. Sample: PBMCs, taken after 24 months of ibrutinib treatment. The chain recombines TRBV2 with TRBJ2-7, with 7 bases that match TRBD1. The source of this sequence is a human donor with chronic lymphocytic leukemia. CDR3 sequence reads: CASHRGSNEQYF. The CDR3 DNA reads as TGTGCCAGCCACAGGGGAAGTAACGAGCAGTACTTC.